This T cell receptor (beta chain) is from a study of CD8+CD57+ T cells in acquired aplastic anemia. Across the whole study: An average of roughly 2.9 ug of DNA was obtained from sorted CD4+ and CD8+ cells.

This CDR3 is 13 amino acids long. The J segment lost 6 bases and the V segment lost 10 bases, leaving 9 bases of the junction unmatched. Germline values: CDR1 WNHNN, CDR2 SYGVQD (reference sequence). CD8+CD57+ cell expansion had been shown by flow cytometry in patients chosen for sequencing. With no exception, the patients had severe acquired aplastic anemia. Patients had not yet gotten any therapy when their blood was taken for sampling. The template for TCR beta VDJ and CDR3 sequence profiling was genomic DNA. MiXCR, run by TCRdb on the reads, gives a single entry per CDR3 protein. The repertoire holds under 350,000 distinct CDR3 sequences, with roughly 59% as singletons. On this clonotype: Its target is unknown.

Study findings and constraints: Common to patients and controls were about 31 CD8+ CDR3 sequences.

Sequencing was performed on sorted CD4+, CD8+, or CD8+CD57+ T cells (not recorded which) from PBMCs. The origin of this receptor is a human donor with aplastic anemia. The rearrangement joins TRBV10-1 to TRBJ2-7; 10 positions match TRBD1. CDR3 nucleotides: TGCGCCAACAACCGGGACAGGGGATTCGAGCAGTACTTC. Translated: CANNRDRGFEQYF.